This TCR beta chain was sequenced for a study of identical twins. The study's findings and limits: Twin-shared out-of-frame alpha sequences showed excess low generation probability.

This CDR3 has 11 amino acids. CDR1 MNHNS and CDR2 SASEGT come from the germline V gene. Trimming took off 1 base at V and 6 bases at J, with 1 base between the two ends. This clonotype was picked up many times. Antigen unknown. Unique molecular identifiers were present on cDNA, and template switching added a universal primer site. TCRdb used MiXCR to reprocess the 5' RACE reads, holding one entry per CDR3 protein. This sample yields 550,000 to 800,000 distinct CDR3 sequences, of which roughly 7.1% are seen a single time; around 1.6% belongs to the top ten. These same data were also listed under a study on yellow fever vaccine responses in identical twins.

J is TRBJ1-5 and V is TRBV6-1; unclear D gene. The sample comprised PBMCs. The clonotype originates from a woman younger than 30 in good health. As DNA, the CDR3 is TGTGCCAGCAGTGAAGTTCAGCCCCAGCATTTT. Amino acid sequence: CASSEVQPQHF.